This T cell receptor (beta chain) was documented in a study of vaccination effects on CD4 cells after COVID-19. Study-level background: Sampling of a few convalescent patients occurred early (day +14) and late post-vaccination. Study results and limitations: Small numbers of convalescent patients limited the study. It also lacked early post-infection timepoints. After vaccination, spike-reactive clones in convalescents were mostly new vaccine-induced clones.

The repertoire was sequenced with immunoSEQ multiplex PCR; TCRdb's copy has only in-frame clones and lacks some. The table has tens of thousands of clones, over 65% seen once; the top ten hold about 3.7%. The V end was cut by 5 bases, the J end by 3 bases, with 8 bases between. This CDR3 region has 12 residues. Details on this clone: Its antigen is still unknown.

Once cultured for under 11 days, the cells underwent separation to obtain CD4+ T cells. PCR confirmed that the person was infected with SARS-CoV-2 between March and December 2020. Two doses of BNT162b2 or mRNA-1273 vaccine were administered to participants. IL-2 medium supplanted half the medium on days 3 and 7. The sample was CD4+ T cells from PBMCs cultured without peptide, taken after COVID-19 vaccination. The chain joins TRBV12-3 or TRBV12-4 to TRBJ2-7; no reliable D call. This sequence was found in a human donor who had a prior SARS-CoV-2 infection. CDR3 DNA sequence: TGTGCCAGCAGTCCCCGGAGCTACGAGCAGTACTTC. It encodes CASSPRSYEQYF.